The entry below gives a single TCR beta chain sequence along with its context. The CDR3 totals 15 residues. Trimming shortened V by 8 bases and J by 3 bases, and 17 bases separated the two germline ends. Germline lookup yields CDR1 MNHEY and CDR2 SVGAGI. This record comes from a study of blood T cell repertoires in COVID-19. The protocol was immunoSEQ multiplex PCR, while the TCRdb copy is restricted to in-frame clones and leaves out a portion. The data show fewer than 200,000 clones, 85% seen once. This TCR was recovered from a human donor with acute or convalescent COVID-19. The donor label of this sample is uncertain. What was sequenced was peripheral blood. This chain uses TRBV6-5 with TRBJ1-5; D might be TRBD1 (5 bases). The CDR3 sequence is CASHPGGFANQPQHF. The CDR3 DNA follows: TGTGCCAGCCACCCCGGGGGTTTCGCCAATCAGCCCCAGCATTTT.